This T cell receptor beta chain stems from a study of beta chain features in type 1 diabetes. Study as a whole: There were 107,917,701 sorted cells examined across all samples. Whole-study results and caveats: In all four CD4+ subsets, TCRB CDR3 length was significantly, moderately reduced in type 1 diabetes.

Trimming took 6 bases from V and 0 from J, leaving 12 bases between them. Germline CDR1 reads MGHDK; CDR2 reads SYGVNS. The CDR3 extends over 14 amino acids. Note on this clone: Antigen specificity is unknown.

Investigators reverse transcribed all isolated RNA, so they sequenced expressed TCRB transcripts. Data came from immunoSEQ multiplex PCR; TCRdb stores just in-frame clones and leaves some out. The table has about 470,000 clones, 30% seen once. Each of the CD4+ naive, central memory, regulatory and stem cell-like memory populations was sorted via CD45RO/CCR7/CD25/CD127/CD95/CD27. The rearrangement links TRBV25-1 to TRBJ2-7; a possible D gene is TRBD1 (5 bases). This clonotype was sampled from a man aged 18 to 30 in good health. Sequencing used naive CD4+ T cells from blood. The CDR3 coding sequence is TGTGCCAGCAGCCGGCGCAGGGACTCCTACGAGCAGTACTTC. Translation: CASSRRRDSYEQYF.